The source of this T cell receptor (beta chain) is a study of blood T cell repertoires in COVID-19. About the study: COVID-19 samples, acute and convalescent, were from the United States, Italy and Spain.

The protocol was immunoSEQ multiplex PCR, while the TCRdb copy is restricted to in-frame clones and leaves out a portion. The data show some 250,000 clones, roughly 85% seen once. Germline values: CDR1 GTSNPN, CDR2 SVGIG (reference sequence). The CDR3 covers 12 residues. J gave up 2 bases and V 6 bases, and 4 bases lay outside the gene matches. V is TRBV30 and J is TRBJ2-7; 7 positions match TRBD1. The sequence derives from a woman under 30 with acute or convalescent COVID-19. Material for sequencing was peripheral blood. For the CDR3, the DNA is TGTGCCTGTTCAGGGGGAACCTACGAGCAGTACTTC. Translating gives CACSGGTYEQYF.